This T cell receptor beta chain was retrieved from a study of CD8 T cells in ankylosing spondylitis. Overall study results and limits: Enrichment of disease-linked clones was reportedly significant in matched ankylosing spondylitis synovial fluid.

TCRdb passed the 5' RACE reads through MiXCR, listing each CDR3 protein once. The table has tens of thousands of distinct CDR3 sequences, approximately 30% seen once. The CDR3 totals 15 residues. V shed 0 bases, J shed 15 bases, and the junction held 15 bases outside the gene matches. The germline CDR1 and CDR2 sequences are SGHKS and YYEKEE (reference sequence). Remarks on this clonotype: Its antigen is currently unknown.

Material for sequencing was blood, either unsorted or a sorted T cell fraction (not recorded which). The TCR sequence derives from a male donor with ankylosing spondylitis or in good health (not recorded which). This chain joins TRBV5-5 and TRBJ2-1; 7 bases line up with TRBD1. CDR3 nucleotides: TGTGCCAGCAGCTTGGCACCAGGGGGAACAGGGGTATTGTTCTTC. Its protein is CASSLAPGGTGVLFF.